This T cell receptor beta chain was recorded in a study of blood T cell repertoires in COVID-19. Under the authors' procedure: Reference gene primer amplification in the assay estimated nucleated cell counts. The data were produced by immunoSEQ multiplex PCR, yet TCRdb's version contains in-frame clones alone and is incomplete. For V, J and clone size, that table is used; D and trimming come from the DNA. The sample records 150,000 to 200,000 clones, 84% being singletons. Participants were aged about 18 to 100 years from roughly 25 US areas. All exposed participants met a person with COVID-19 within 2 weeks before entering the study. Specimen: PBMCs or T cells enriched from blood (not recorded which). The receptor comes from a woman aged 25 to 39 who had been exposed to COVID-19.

The CDR3 nucleotides read TGTGCCACCAGCAGAGGACAGTTACGCTACGAGCAGTACTTC. Translation gives CATSRGQLRYEQYF. The V and J genes are TRBV15 and TRBJ2-7; maybe TRBD1 (5 bases). The germline V gene encodes CDR1 LNHNV and CDR2 YYDKDF (reference sequence). The V and J ends lost 1 base and 3 bases respectively, with 10 bases between them. This CDR3 contains 14 residues.